This TCR beta chain derives from a study of T-cell reconstitution after alpha-beta-depleted transplantation in children. Whole-study results and caveats: Most T-cell counts and diversity one year after the transplant came from T cells that were newly produced. Where some patients showed high TCRbeta diversity at day 60, it came from recipient T cells and thymic progenitors that had survived.

Unique molecular identifiers featured in how the TCRbeta library was prepared. TCRdb reanalysed the PCR reads using MiXCR and keeps one entry per CDR3 protein. This sample has some 290,000 distinct CDR3 sequences, with approximately 23% found just once. The CDR3 is made up of 16 amino acids. V was trimmed by 2 bases and J by 3 bases, leaving 17 bases between them. Germline V gene sequence: CDR1 MGHRA, CDR2 YSYEKL. Remarks on this clonotype: Its antigen is currently unknown.

The receptor was derived from a male patient younger than 18 who had a stem cell transplant for acute lymphoblastic leukemia, so the T cells may come from the graft donor. Sequences were derived from PBMCs, mostly from graft donor cells, sampled 180 days after TCRalphabeta/CD19-depleted stem cell transplant. The V gene is TRBV4-1, the J gene TRBJ2-7; no clear D gene. The CDR3 DNA follows: TGCGCCAGCAGCCAATTGGCCGAACCCCGATTCTACGAGCAGTACTTC. Residues: CASSQLAEPRFYEQYF.